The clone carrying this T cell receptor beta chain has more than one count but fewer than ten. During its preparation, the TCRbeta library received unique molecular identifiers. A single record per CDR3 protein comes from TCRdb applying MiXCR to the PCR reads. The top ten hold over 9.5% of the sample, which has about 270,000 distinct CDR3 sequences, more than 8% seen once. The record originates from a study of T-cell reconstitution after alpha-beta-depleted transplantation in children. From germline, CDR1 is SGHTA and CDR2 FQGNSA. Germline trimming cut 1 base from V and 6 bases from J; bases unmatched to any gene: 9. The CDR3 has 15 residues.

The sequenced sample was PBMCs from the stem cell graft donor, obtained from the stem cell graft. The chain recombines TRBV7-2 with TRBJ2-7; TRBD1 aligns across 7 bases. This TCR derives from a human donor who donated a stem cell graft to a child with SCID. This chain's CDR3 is CASSLVGRGSTEQYF. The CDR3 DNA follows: TGTGCCAGCAGCTTAGTCGGCAGGGGGTCTACCGAGCAGTACTTC. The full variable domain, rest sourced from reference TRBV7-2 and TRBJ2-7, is GAGVSQSPSNKVTEKGKDVELRCDPISGHTALYWYRQSLGQGLEFLIYFQGNSAPDKSGLPSDRFSAERTGGSVSTLTIQRTQQEDSAVYLCASSLVGRGSTEQYFGPGTRLTVT.